This TCR beta chain emerged from a study of CD8 T cells in Susac syndrome. This CDR3 has 15 residues. Unmatched junction bases numbered 4, after V lost 8 bases and J lost 0 bases. Germline V gives CDR1 SGHRS, CDR2 YFSETQ. RNA, at about 0.45 to 1 ug, was reverse transcribed with random hexamers. Amplification of TCR beta CDR3 used immunoSEQ multiplex PCR across 54 Vbeta and 13 Jbeta. One entry per CDR3 protein results from TCRdb running MiXCR on the immunoSEQ multiplex PCR reads. Among 120,000 or so distinct CDR3 sequences listed, just under 95% were seen once. High-throughput TCR beta sequencing covered peripheral CD8+ and CD4+ T cells. Relapsing-remitting disease, either stable or active, was present in the multiple sclerosis controls, who were treatment-naive patients.

The origin of this receptor is a human donor with multiple sclerosis. The sample consisted of CD4+ T cells from PBMCs. This chain links TRBV5-1 with TRBJ2-1, with 11 bases aligning to TRBD2. CDR3 bases: TGCGCCAGTGTACTAGCGGGGGCCTCCTACAATGAGCAGTTCTTC. Translation gives CASVLAGASYNEQFF. Variable domain in full (rest from reference TRBV5-1 and TRBJ2-1): KAGVTQTPRYLIKTRGQQVTLSCSPISGHRSVSWYQQTPGQGLQFLFEYFSETQRNKGNFPGRFSGRQFSNSRSEMNVSTLELGDSALYLCASVLAGASYNEQFFGPGTRLTVL.